These 8 T cell receptor beta chains were all obtained from the same sample, sequenced in a study of CD8+ T cells in alopecia areata. RNA extraction was followed by reverse transcription into cDNA, which acted as the sequencing template. The repertoire was sequenced with immunoSEQ multiplex PCR; TCRdb's copy has only in-frame clones and lacks some. The sample shows 150,000 to 160,000 clones, 50% to 65% of them seen only once. The specimen was CD8+ T cells sorted from blood, collected at week 0. Receptor source: a human donor with alopecia areata.

This clone was counted only a few times. The chain joins TRBV14 to TRBJ2-7; 8 nucleotides line up with TRBD1. Trimming at V came to 4 bases and at J to 4 bases, leaving 9 bases not matched to a gene. Germline CDR1 and CDR2: SGHDN and FVKESK. This CDR3 has 15 residues. This CDR3 reads CASSPKYRGTYEQYF. CDR3 coding DNA: TGTGCCAGCAGCCCGAAATACAGGGGGACGTACGAGCAGTACTTC. Looking up the rest from reference TRBV14 and TRBJ2-7 gives the full variable domain: EAGVTQFPSHSVIEKGQTVTLRCDPISGHDNLYWYRRVMGKEIKFLLHFVKESKQDESGMPNNRFLAERTGGTYSTLKVQPAELEDSGVYFCASSPKYRGTYEQYFGPGTRLTVT.

This clone has a single count. This sequence joins TRBV30 and TRBJ1-2; 8 bases align to TRBD1. This CDR3 is 15 amino acids long. Trimming took 4 bases from V and 6 from J; bases not matched to a gene: 13. The germline V gene encodes CDR1 GTSNPN and CDR2 SVGIG (reference sequence). In DNA, the CDR3 is TGTGCCTGGACCCCAGGACAGGGATTGCTGGATGGCTACACCTTC. Its protein product is CAWTPGQGLLDGYTF.

In this sample, this clone turned up a few times. The rearrangement joins TRBV4-3 to TRBJ2-3, with D perhaps given as TRBD1 or TRBD2 (5 bases each). The V gene lost 6 bases and the J gene lost 2 bases, with 18 bases spanning the gap. The CDR3 sequence is 16 residues long. Per germline, CDR1 LGHNA and CDR2 YSLEER. The CDR3 bases are TGCGCCAGCAGGTCTCGGACGACGGGGACCACAGATACGCAGTATTTT. Its translation is CASRSRTTGTTDTQYF.

This clone was counted a few times. V is TRBV13 and J is TRBJ1-5; unclear D gene. The V end lost 0 bases, the J end lost 4 bases, and 7 bases lay between the germline ends. This CDR3 spans 14 amino acids. Germline assignment: CDR1 PRHDT and CDR2 FYEKMQ (reference sequence). CDR3 coding DNA: TGTGCCAGCAGCTTAGGACAGCAAAATCAGCCCCAGCATTTT. It yields the protein CASSLGQQNQPQHF. Together with reference TRBV13 and TRBJ1-5, the CDR3 gives the full variable domain: AAGVIQSPRHLIKEKRETATLKCYPIPRHDTVYWYQQGPGQDPQFLISFYEKMQSDKGSIPDRFSAQQFSDYHSELNMSSLELGDSALYFCASSLGQQNQPQHFGDGTRLSIL.

This chain connects TRBV4-3 to TRBJ1-2; 7 nucleotides match TRBD1. V lost 2 bases and J lost 6; bases outside the gene matches: 6. CDR1 is LGHNA, CDR2 YSLEER, per germline. The CDR3 has 14 residues. The DNA for the CDR3 is TGCGCCAGCAGCCAATACAGGGGAGGGAATGGCTACACCTTC. This gives the protein CASSQYRGGNGYTF.

The V gene is TRBV27, the J gene TRBJ2-1; maybe TRBD2 (6 bases). Germline V lookup: CDR1 MNHEY, CDR2 SMNVEV (reference sequence). Trimming removed 5 bases from V and 11 bases from J, with 22 bases in between. The length of the CDR3 is 15 residues. CDR3 nucleotide sequence: TGTGCCAGCAGTCTCGAGCCGGGGGAGCGGGCGAAGCAGTTCTTC. Translation gives CASSLEPGERAKQFF.

This clone was found a few times. This chain links TRBV12-5 with TRBJ2-3, with 10 bases fitting TRBD1. CDR1 is LGHNT and CDR2 is FRNRAP in the germline V gene. This CDR3 is built from 15 residues. The V and J ends lost 5 bases and 1 base, in that order; junction bases with no gene match: 3. The CDR3, as DNA: TGTGCTAGTGGTCCGGGACAGGGGCGCACAGATACGCAGTATTTT. This codes for CASGPGQGRTDTQYF. Filled out from reference TRBV12-5 and TRBJ2-3, the complete variable domain reads DARVTQTPRHKVTEMGQEVTMRCQPILGHNTVFWYRQTMMQGLELLAYFRNRAPLDDSGMPKDRFSAEMPDATLATLKIQPSEPRDSAVYFCASGPGQGRTDTQYFGPGTRLTVL.

The chain recombines TRBV6-1 with TRBJ1-1; D gene uncertain. CDR3 size: 13 residues. The germline V and J ends were trimmed by 1 base and 4 bases, with 7 bases remaining between them. CDR1 and CDR2 (germline): MNHNS, SASEGT. CDR3 nucleotide sequence: TGTGCCAGCAGTGAAGGGACCGCCACTGAAGCTTTCTTT. It specifies CASSEGTATEAFF.